The 31 T cell receptor beta chains listed next were all sequenced from one sample in a study of blood T cell repertoires in COVID-19. TCRdb's copy holds only in-frame clones and misses some; the assay was immunoSEQ multiplex PCR. Seen here are some 130,000 clones, 70% to 90% observed once, and the top ten hold about 13%. The sequenced sample was peripheral blood. The receptors were gathered from a human donor in a cohort sampled during active COVID-19.

V is TRBV15 and J is TRBJ2-7; TRBD2 matches 7 bases. Trimming took 3 bases from V and 2 from J; bases not matched to a gene: 10. The CDR3 runs 16 residues. Per the germline V gene, CDR1 is LNHNV and CDR2 is YYDKDF (reference sequence). The CDR3 reads CATSRGGVRSTYEQYF. CDR3 bases: TGTGCCACCAGCAGGGGGGGGGTCAGATCCACCTACGAGCAGTACTTC.

The chain carries TRBV10-1 and TRBJ1-2, with TRBD1 matching over 9 bases. V shed 2 bases, J shed 8 bases, and the junction held 3 bases outside the gene matches. The CDR3 is 13 residues long. Looked up from germline, CDR1 is WNHNN and CDR2 is SYGVQD (reference sequence). The CDR3 protein is CASSENRGRGYTF. The CDR3 coding sequence is TGCGCCAGCAGTGAGAACAGGGGGCGAGGCTACACCTTC.

The chain joins TRBV27 to TRBJ1-1; 10 bases map to TRBD1. Germline CDR1 and CDR2: MNHEY and SMNVEV (reference sequence). J gave up 8 bases and V 6 bases, and 9 bases lay outside the gene matches. The CDR3 is 14 residues long. In DNA form, the CDR3 reads TGTGCCAGCAGCCGGGGACAGGGGACTGGGGAAGCTTTCTTT. Its translation: CASSRGQGTGEAFF.

The chain is built from TRBV6-5 and TRBJ1-2, with no clear D. Per germline, CDR1 MNHEY and CDR2 SVGAGI. The CDR3 extends over 14 amino acids. The V end was cut by 2 bases, the J end by 6 bases, with 13 bases between. DNA for the CDR3: TGTGCCAGCAGTTACCTCCGCGGGTTAGATGGCTACACCTTC. Translating gives CASSYLRGLDGYTF.

This sequence joins TRBV11-2 and TRBJ1-6; D is possibly TRBD1 (6 bases). Germline assignment: CDR1 SGHAT and CDR2 FQNNGV. CDR3 length: 15 amino acids. Trimming shortened V by 7 bases and J by 7 bases, and 17 bases separated the two germline ends. The CDR3 region is CASTFGGARNSPLHF. As DNA, the CDR3 is TGTGCCAGCACCTTTGGGGGGGCGAGGAATTCACCCCTCCACTTT.

This clone was seen a handful of times. Written as DNA, the CDR3 is TGTGCCAGCAGCTTGGGGACTAGCGGAAACACCGGGGAGCTGTTTTTT. It encodes CASSLGTSGNTGELFF. The rearrangement uses TRBV7-8 and TRBJ2-2, with TRBD2 matching 11 bases. This CDR3 has 16 residues. J lost 2 bases, V lost 3 bases, and 2 bases had no gene match. From germline, CDR1 is SGHVS and CDR2 FQNEAQ.

J is TRBJ1-1 and V is TRBV9; 8 bases align to TRBD1. V was pared by 1 base and J by 4 bases, with 3 bases of the junction left unmatched. CDR3 length: 14 residues. Germline CDR1 SGDLS, CDR2 YYNGEE. This CDR3 reads CASSVYGQGTEAFF. CDR3 nucleotide sequence: TGTGCCAGCAGCGTATACGGACAGGGCACTGAAGCTTTCTTT.

V is TRBV5-6 and J is TRBJ2-3; TRBD1 matches at 7 bases. The V and J ends lost 4 bases and 2 bases, in that order; junction bases with no gene match: 10. CDR1 and CDR2 (germline): SGHDT, YYEEEE. The CDR3 contains 16 residues. In nucleotides, the CDR3 is TGTGCCAGCAGCCTCCACATTACAGGGGCCACAGATACGCAGTATTTT. Amino acids: CASSLHITGATDTQYF.

The CDR3 protein is CASSGGGAYNEQFF. Written as DNA, the CDR3 is TGTGCCAGCAGTGGCGGGGGGGCCTACAATGAGCAGTTCTTC. The rearrangement uses TRBV6-2 or TRBV6-3 and TRBJ2-1; 9 positions agree with TRBD2. The CDR3 consists of 14 residues. The germline V gene has CDR1 MNHEY and CDR2 SVGEGT. V trimming: 5 bases; J trimming: 2 bases; junction bases outside the gene matches: 1.

The chain is built from TRBV7-9 and TRBJ2-7, with TRBD2 matching over 7 bases. J lost 3 bases, V lost 4 bases, and 3 bases had no gene match. The CDR3 contains 13 residues. Germline CDR1 and CDR2: SEHNR and FQNEAQ (reference sequence). CDR3 coding DNA: TGTGCCAGCAGCTCGACTAGCAGCTACGAGCAGTACTTC. Amino acids: CASSSTSSYEQYF.

The chain links TRBV5-1 to TRBJ2-3; TRBD2 aligns across 8 bases. The V gene's germline CDR1 is SGHRS and CDR2 YFSETQ. This CDR3 is built from 16 residues. V trimming: 0 bases; J trimming: 6 bases; junction bases outside the gene matches: 9. The CDR3 DNA follows: TGCGCCAGCAGCTTGGGGGGCCCTGTAGCGGGGGATACGCAGTATTTT. Residues: CASSLGGPVAGDTQYF.

The genes are TRBV2 and TRBJ1-4; D is possibly TRBD1 (5 bases). The CDR3 totals 11 residues. The germline CDR1 and CDR2 sequences are SNHLY and FYNNEI. The V end was cut by 7 bases, the J end by 6 bases, with 6 bases between. CDR3 residues: CASTGYEKLFF. The DNA for the CDR3 is TGTGCCAGCACAGGGTATGAAAAACTGTTTTTT.

The chain couples TRBV5-4 to TRBJ2-5, with 7 bases aligning to TRBD2. CDR3 length: 14 residues. After removal of 0 bases from V and 3 bases from J, the junction contained 2 bases not matched to a gene. Germline CDR1 is SGHNT and CDR2 is YYREEE (reference sequence). CDR3 nucleotides: TGTGCCAGCAGCTTGGCCGGGGGGAAAGAGACCCAGTACTTC. Residues: CASSLAGGKETQYF.

The chain links TRBV21-1 to TRBJ1-3; TRBD1 reflects the table's D call only, with no check against the DNA. TRBV21-1 is listed as a pseudogene. The CDR3 covers 17 residues. DNA for the CDR3: TGTGCCAGCAGCATTGCCCCCCCAGGGGATCTTGGAAACACCATATATTTT. The encoded protein is CASSIAPPGDLGNTIYF.

The V and J genes are TRBV7-9 and TRBJ2-5, with D unclear. V was clipped by 1 base and J by 5 bases, with 14 bases between them. This CDR3 spans 15 amino acids. CDR1 is SEHNR and CDR2 is FQNEAQ in the germline V gene (reference sequence). The CDR3 sequence is CASSLVGLGRETQYF. In DNA, the CDR3 is TGTGCCAGCAGCTTAGTGGGTTTGGGCAGGGAGACCCAGTACTTC.

V usage is TRBV4-1 and J usage is TRBJ1-1; 8 positions match TRBD1. This CDR3 region has 17 residues. The ends lost 1 base at V and 0 bases at J; junction bases unmatched: 7. In germline, CDR1 is MGHRA, CDR2 YSYEKL. Here the CDR3 DNA reads TGCGCCAGCAGCCAAGGGGGACAGGCCCTCATGAACACTGAAGCTTTCTTT. Translated: CASSQGGQALMNTEAFF.

This chain links TRBV5-8 with TRBJ1-6; TRBD1 might be the D (6 bases). CDR3 length: 17 amino acids. The germline gives CDR1 SGHTS, CDR2 YDEGEE. Trimming shortened V by 5 bases and J by 11 bases, and 26 bases separated the two germline ends. The CDR3 DNA reads as TGTGCCAGCAGTCGCCTCCCCTTTACAGGGATTGGGACACCCCTCCACTTT. Amino acids: CASSRLPFTGIGTPLHF.

V and J are TRBV28 and TRBJ1-5, with TRBD1 identical over 8 bases. The CDR3 runs 15 residues. The germline gives CDR1 MDHEN, CDR2 SYDVKM. J was trimmed by 0 bases and V by 6 bases; bases with no gene match: 4. The CDR3 loop reads CASRGGQGSNQPQHF. The CDR3 nucleotides are TGTGCCAGCAGGGGAGGACAGGGTAGCAATCAGCCCCAGCATTTT.

V gene TRBV30 combines with J gene TRBJ1-6; no clear D gene. Germline V gene data show CDR1 as GTSNPN and CDR2 as SVGIG (reference sequence). The length of the CDR3 is 16 residues. V was trimmed by 4 bases and J by 7 bases, leaving 20 bases between them. The CDR3 reads CAWTPGRVTKNSPLHF. CDR3 sequence (DNA): TGTGCCTGGACCCCGGGGAGGGTTACAAAGAATTCACCCCTCCACTTT.

The chain is built from TRBV6-5 and TRBJ1-2; maybe TRBD1 (6 bases). The germline V gene encodes CDR1 MNHEY and CDR2 SVGAGI. The CDR3 loop spans 12 amino acids. V dropped 6 bases and J dropped 7 bases, with 12 bases sitting between them. CDR3 residues: CASSRGGSGYTF. The CDR3 nucleotides are TGTGCCAGCAGCCGGGGGGGCTCTGGCTACACCTTC.

The genes are TRBV7-9 and TRBJ2-7; 8 positions agree with TRBD1. The CDR3 contains 18 residues. Per germline, CDR1 SEHNR and CDR2 FQNEAQ (reference sequence). The V and J ends lost 4 bases and 2 bases, in that order; junction bases with no gene match: 16. This chain's CDR3 is CASSSLFGQGAATYEQYF. Here the CDR3 DNA reads TGTGCCAGCAGCTCCCTATTCGGACAGGGAGCAGCTACCTACGAGCAGTACTTC.

The chain links TRBV5-6 to TRBJ1-2, with a tentative D call TRBD1 (5 bases). The CDR3 contains 16 residues. Trimming left V 3 bases short and J 1 base short, with 16 bases between. Germline V CDR1 and CDR2: SGHDT, YYEEEE. The CDR3 nucleotides read TGTGCCAGCAGCTATCAAGGGGAGGCTTTTAACTATGGCTACACCTTC. Protein: CASSYQGEAFNYGYTF.

Ten or more counts support this clone. This rearrangement joins TRBV24-1 to TRBJ2-1; 8 nucleotides match TRBD2. The V segment lost 3 bases and the J segment 5 bases; nucleotides outside the gene matches: 8. There are 16 residues in the CDR3. Germline CDR1 reads KGHDR; CDR2 reads SFDVKD. The CDR3 sequence is CATSDPRSGGHNEQFF. CDR3 nucleotide sequence: TGTGCCACCAGTGATCCCCGGTCGGGGGGGCACAATGAGCAGTTCTTC.

The rearrangement links TRBV6-1 to TRBJ2-2; D gene ambiguous. Germline assignment: CDR1 MNHNS and CDR2 SASEGT. The CDR3 has 15 amino acids. V was shortened by 2 bases and J by 3 bases, with 10 bases between the two germline ends. CDR3 in amino acids: CASSELQPHTGELFF. The CDR3 DNA sequence: TGTGCCAGCAGTGAATTACAGCCACACACCGGGGAGCTGTTTTTT.

This clone was detected only a few times. The gene calls are TRBV15 and TRBJ1-2, with 9 positions matching TRBD1. Trimming cost V 0 bases and J 7 bases; bases outside gene matches: 9. This CDR3 has 16 amino acids. The germline V gene has CDR1 LNHNV and CDR2 YYDKDF (reference sequence). In nucleotides, the CDR3 is TGTGCCACCAGCAGAGATCTGGACAGGGGAGGCTCTGGCTACACCTTC. It is translated as CATSRDLDRGGSGYTF.

This rearrangement joins TRBV3-1 (or the pseudogene TRBV3-2) to TRBJ2-5, with D possibly TRBD2 on 6 matching bases. Deletions cut 1 base from V and 3 bases from J, with 12 bases between. Looked up from germline, CDR1 is LGHDT and CDR2 is YNNKEL (reference sequence). This CDR3 comprises 15 residues. The CDR3: CASSQALAGKETQYF. CDR3 DNA: TGTGCCAGCAGCCAAGCACTAGCCGGAAAAGAGACCCAGTACTTC.

J is TRBJ2-2 and V is TRBV29-1; 9 nucleotides line up with TRBD1. Germline CDR1 SQVTM, CDR2 ANQGSEA. The CDR3 is 15 residues long. The junction had 8 bases not matched to a gene; V was cut back by 6 bases and J by 3 bases. The CDR3 here is CSVGAGTGHTGELFF. DNA of the CDR3: TGCAGCGTCGGGGCCGGGACAGGGCACACCGGGGAGCTGTTTTTT.

The chain combines TRBV6-5 with TRBJ1-5, with 9 bases that match TRBD1. The CDR3 runs to 14 residues. CDR1 is MNHEY and CDR2 is SVGAGI in the germline V gene. V lost 5 bases and J lost 5; bases outside the gene matches: 4. CDR3: CASSRQGVYQPQHF. Written as DNA, the CDR3 is TGTGCCAGCAGTCGACAGGGGGTTTATCAGCCCCAGCATTTT.

This chain connects TRBV19 to TRBJ2-1, with 7 bases lining up with TRBD2. The CDR3 runs 14 residues. Unmatched junction bases numbered 7, after V lost 3 bases and J lost 8 bases. Germline CDR1 is LNHDA and CDR2 is SQIVND (reference sequence). The CDR3: CASSIPGTTYEQFF. CDR3 bases: TGTGCCAGTAGTATTCCCGGGACTACTTATGAGCAGTTCTTC.

This clone was picked up one time. The V and J genes are TRBV4-1 and TRBJ2-5; TRBD2 might be the D (6 bases). CDR3 length equals 15 residues. V was shortened by 5 bases and J by 1 base, with 14 bases between the two germline ends. Germline lookup yields CDR1 MGHRA and CDR2 YSYEKL. This chain's CDR3 is CASSSRWRGQETQYF. CDR3 nucleotides: TGCGCCAGCAGCTCGCGATGGCGGGGCCAAGAGACCCAGTACTTC.

The V and J genes are TRBV6-6 and TRBJ1-3; the D is unclear. Germline assignment: CDR1 MNHNY and CDR2 SVGAGI (reference sequence). The CDR3 extends over 14 amino acids. Trimming pared 7 bases from V and 0 bases from J, leaving 10 bases between. CDR3 residues: CASNFQYSGNTIYF. The DNA of the CDR3 is TGTGCCAGCAACTTTCAATACTCTGGAAACACCATATATTTT.